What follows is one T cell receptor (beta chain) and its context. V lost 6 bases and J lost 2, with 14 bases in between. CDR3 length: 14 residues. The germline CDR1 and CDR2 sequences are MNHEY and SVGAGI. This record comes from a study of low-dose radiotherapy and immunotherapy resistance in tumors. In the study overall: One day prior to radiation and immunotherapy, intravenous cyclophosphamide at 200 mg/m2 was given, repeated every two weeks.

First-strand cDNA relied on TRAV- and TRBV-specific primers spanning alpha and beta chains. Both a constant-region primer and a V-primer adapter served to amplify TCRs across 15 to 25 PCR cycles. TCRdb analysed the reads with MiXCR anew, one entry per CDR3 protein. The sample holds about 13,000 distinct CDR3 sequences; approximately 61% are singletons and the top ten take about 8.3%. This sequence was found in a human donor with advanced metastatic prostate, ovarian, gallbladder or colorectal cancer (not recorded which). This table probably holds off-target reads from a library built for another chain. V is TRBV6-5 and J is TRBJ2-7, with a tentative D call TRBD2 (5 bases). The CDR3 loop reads CASSLNSVPYEQYF. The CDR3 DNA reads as TGTGCCAGCAGCCTTAATAGCGTACCCTACGAGCAGTACTTC.